Following are 20 T cell receptor beta chains from one sample sequenced in a study of T cells in Graves' hyperthyroidism and ophthalmopathy. Amplification of TCR beta CDR3 regions was performed using RNA transcripts as template. First-round RT-PCR of the TCR CDR3 relied on the HTBI primer set. A single record per CDR3 protein comes from TCRdb applying MiXCR to the multiplex PCR reads. The sample consists of around 700,000 distinct CDR3 sequences, approximately 18% of them appearing once. Sequenced input: blood. The receptors were gathered from a woman between 45 and 60 years old with Graves' hyperthyroidism that later progressed to Graves' ophthalmopathy.

V usage is TRBV4-1 and J usage is TRBJ1-1; the D is unclear. From germline, CDR1 is MGHRA and CDR2 YSYEKL. The CDR3 runs to 14 residues. With 4 bases removed from V and 1 base from J, the gap between germline ends came to 10 bases. The chain's CDR3 is CASSLLQQNTEAFF. CDR3 nucleotide sequence: TGCGCCAGCAGCCTACTACAGCAGAACACTGAAGCTTTCTTT.

This clonotype is a singleton in its sample. The chain has TRBV19 and TRBJ2-7; 8 bases are shared with TRBD1. Per germline, CDR1 LNHDA and CDR2 SQIVND (reference sequence). The V and J ends lost 6 bases and 9 bases, in that order; junction bases with no gene match: 7. The CDR3 spans 12 residues. This chain's CDR3 is CASRGQGVVQYF. CDR3 sequence (DNA): TGTGCCAGTAGAGGACAGGGAGTGGTGCAGTACTTC.

The chain carries TRBV20-1 and TRBJ1-5; TRBD1 might be the D (5 bases). V dropped 4 bases and J dropped 4 bases, with 11 bases sitting between them. Germline CDR1 is DFQATT and CDR2 is SNEGSKA (reference sequence). The CDR3 sequence is 13 residues long. DNA for the CDR3: TGCAGTGCTAAGGGACCGGTTAATCAGCCCCAGCATTTT. As protein: CSAKGPVNQPQHF.

V gene TRBV19 combines with J gene TRBJ2-7; the match to TRBD2 covers 10 bases. From germline, CDR1 is LNHDA and CDR2 SQIVND (reference sequence). V was pared by 7 bases and J by 4 bases, with 13 bases of the junction left unmatched. The CDR3 is made up of 16 amino acids. The CDR3 sequence is CASTKTFASGGYEQYF. CDR3 nucleotide sequence: TGTGCCAGTACTAAAACGTTTGCTAGCGGGGGTTACGAGCAGTACTTC.

This clonotype was detected ten times or more. This chain connects TRBV18 to TRBJ1-1, with D perhaps TRBD1 (5 bases). CDR1 is KGHSH and CDR2 is LQKENI in the germline V gene. V lost 4 bases and J lost 5, with 17 bases in between. There are 15 residues in the CDR3. The CDR3 is CASSLSSPPGTEAFF. The CDR3 region has the DNA TGTGCCAGCTCACTCTCTTCTCCTCCAGGGACTGAAGCTTTCTTT.

This clonotype appeared many times. The rearrangement links TRBV2 to TRBJ1-2; D remains ambiguous. Germline V lookup: CDR1 SNHLY, CDR2 FYNNEI. Trimming cost V 10 bases and J 5 bases, with 17 bases left between them. This CDR3 contains 13 residues. CDR3 sequence: CATADGPDYGYTF. CDR3 nucleotides: TGTGCCACCGCGGATGGGCCTGATTATGGCTACACCTTC.

V is TRBV19 and J is TRBJ2-7; 10 bases align to TRBD2. V lost 9 bases and J lost 1; bases outside the gene matches: 12. Germline CDR1 and CDR2: LNHDA and SQIVND (reference sequence). There are 16 residues in the CDR3. CDR3 in amino acids: CASTETSGWNSYEQYF. CDR3 DNA: TGTGCCAGCACCGAGACTAGCGGGTGGAATTCCTACGAGCAGTACTTC.

This clonotype appeared many times. This rearrangement joins TRBV20-1 to TRBJ2-4; tentatively, D is TRBD1 or TRBD2 (6 bases each). This CDR3 comprises 13 residues. V was pared by 1 base and J by 6 bases, with 10 bases between. Per the germline V gene, CDR1 is DFQATT and CDR2 is SNEGSKA (reference sequence). The CDR3 loop is CSARGGGGNIQYF. In DNA form, the CDR3 reads TGCAGTGCTAGAGGAGGGGGAGGAAACATTCAGTACTTC.

V usage is TRBV27 and J usage is TRBJ2-7, with D perhaps matching TRBD1 (6 bases). This CDR3 has 17 amino acids. V shed 6 bases and J shed 7 bases, with 28 bases lying between them. Germline CDR1 is MNHEY and CDR2 is SMNVEV (reference sequence). This CDR3 is CASSHQRETQGPGEQYF. DNA of the CDR3: TGTGCCAGCAGCCACCAGCGAGAAACACAGGGCCCAGGGGAGCAGTACTTC.

At least ten counts were recorded for this clonotype. The V call is TRBV20-1, the J call TRBJ1-1, with TRBD1 identical over 10 bases. CDR1 DFQATT and CDR2 SNEGSKA come from the germline V gene (reference sequence). J was trimmed by 6 bases and V by 4 bases; bases with no gene match: 8. The CDR3 has 14 amino acids. Written as DNA, the CDR3 is TGCAGTGCTACCAGTGGACAGGGGGTCTCTGAAGCTTTCTTT. Its translation is CSATSGQGVSEAFF.

This chain joins TRBV5-1 and TRBJ2-3; TRBD1 matches at 8 bases. The germline V gene encodes CDR1 SGHRS and CDR2 YFSETQ. The CDR3 contains 15 residues. V shed 4 bases, J shed 6 bases, and the junction held 10 bases outside the gene matches. The chain's CDR3 is CASSLGTGPSDTQYF. The CDR3, as DNA: TGCGCCAGCAGCCTAGGGACAGGACCTTCGGATACGCAGTATTTT.

The CDR3 DNA reads TGTGCCTGGAGTGATTGGGAAACCGGGACTCCCACAGATACGCAGTATTTT. Protein sequence: CAWSDWETGTPTDTQYF. J is TRBJ2-3 and V is TRBV30, with D perhaps matching TRBD2 (6 bases). The germline CDR1 and CDR2 sequences are GTSNPN and SVGIG (reference sequence). Trimming left V 1 base short and J 2 bases short, with 19 bases between. The CDR3 has 17 residues.

This chain connects TRBV5-8 to TRBJ2-5; D is perhaps TRBD1 (6 bases). The V and J ends lost 2 bases and 1 base respectively, with 21 bases between them. The CDR3 loop spans 18 amino acids. Germline CDR1 and CDR2: SGHTS and YDEGEE. The CDR3 coding sequence is TGTGCCAGCAGCTTAGGGACACGAAGATCCAATTTCCAAGAGACCCAGTACTTC. Translated, it gives CASSLGTRRSNFQETQYF.

The gene calls are TRBV20-1 and TRBJ2-5, with 8 bases aligning to TRBD1. The junction had 2 bases not matched to a gene; V was cut back by 3 bases and J by 2 bases. Per germline, CDR1 DFQATT and CDR2 SNEGSKA (reference sequence). The CDR3 consists of 13 residues. CDR3 nucleotide sequence: TGCAGTGCTAGGTGGACAGGGCAAGAGACCCAGTACTTC. Translation: CSARWTGQETQYF.

The gene calls are TRBV19 and TRBJ2-1; 7 bases fit TRBD1. The V segment lost 5 bases and the J segment 5 bases; nucleotides outside the gene matches: 6. This CDR3 is built from 14 residues. Germline V gene lookup returns CDR1 LNHDA and CDR2 SQIVND (reference sequence). CDR3 region: CASSLGQANNEQFF. The CDR3 coding sequence is TGTGCCAGTAGTCTCGGACAGGCGAACAATGAGCAGTTCTTC.

Worth noting for this clonotype: The missing conserved phenylalanine or tryptophan at the end of this CDR3 makes a read error likely. This chain joins TRBV27 and TRBJ1-2; a weak D match, TRBD1 (5 bases). From germline, CDR1 is MNHEY and CDR2 SMNVEV (reference sequence). V lost 0 bases and J 4 bases, leaving 12 bases between the germline ends. The CDR3 spans 15 residues. CDR3 region: CASSLSAGNGYGYTL. The CDR3 bases are TGTGCCAGCAGTTTATCCGCAGGGAATGGCTATGGCTACACCCTC.

Many counts were recorded for this clonotype. V gene TRBV6-1 combines with J gene TRBJ1-2; D is possibly TRBD1 (5 bases). Germline CDR1 MNHNS, CDR2 SASEGT. V lost 5 bases, J lost 1 base, and 8 bases lay in between. The CDR3 is 13 residues long. The CDR3: CASSRDVNYGYTF. CDR3 bases: TGTGCCAGCAGTAGGGACGTTAACTATGGCTACACCTTC.

This clonotype was counted ten times or more. The chain employs TRBV5-1 and TRBJ2-3; the match to TRBD2 covers 7 bases. Germline CDR1 and CDR2: SGHRS and YFSETQ. The CDR3 is made up of 15 amino acids. With 0 bases clipped from V and 3 bases from J, the junction kept 4 bases outside the gene matches. The CDR3 sequence: CASSLETSSTDTQYF. DNA for the CDR3: TGCGCCAGCAGCTTGGAGACTAGCTCAACAGATACGCAGTATTTT. Using reference TRBV5-1 and TRBJ2-3 for the parts outside the CDR3, the full variable domain is KAGVTQTPRYLIKTRGQQVTLSCSPISGHRSVSWYQQTPGQGLQFLFEYFSETQRNKGNFPGRFSGRQFSNSRSEMNVSTLELGDSALYLCASSLETSSTDTQYFGPGTRLTVL.

The DNA for the CDR3 is TGTGCCAGCAGTTACACCAAATCAGAGCCCCAGCATTTT. The encoded protein is CASSYTKSEPQHF. The rearrangement uses TRBV6-9 and TRBJ1-5; D is unclear. Germline CDR1 reads MNHGY; CDR2 reads SVAAGI. CDR3 length: 13 amino acids. Trimming shortened V by 3 bases and J by 8 bases, and 11 bases separated the two germline ends.

There are many counts of this clonotype. DNA of the CDR3: TGTGCCAGCAGCCTACCGGGACTAGCGGGGGGGCACGGTCCGGCAGATACGCAGTATTTT. This gives the protein CASSLPGLAGGHGPADTQYF. V gene TRBV7-2 combines with J gene TRBJ2-3, with 16 bases fitting TRBD2. This CDR3 spans 20 amino acids. CDR1 SGHTA and CDR2 FQGNSA come from the germline V gene. The V gene end was trimmed by 5 bases and the J gene end by 4 bases; junction bases not matched to a gene: 15.